Listed here is a single TCR beta chain. Its antigen is still unknown. With 4 bases removed from V and 0 bases from J, the gap between germline ends came to 10 bases. Germline CDR1 is LNHDA and CDR2 is SQIVND (reference sequence). The CDR3 extends over 15 amino acids. This sample stems from a study of T cell responses to AZD1222 COVID-19 vaccine. At the level of the study: Second doses at about 4 or about 12 weeks were pooled. Regarding the study as a whole: No day 14 peak samples; only post-peak repertoires were characterized. Only 6 or 7 people who got AZD1222 tested seropositive at baseline. Vaccination with two AZD1222 doses was followed by a rise in Spike-specific TCR breadth and depth.

Profiled with immunoSEQ multiplex PCR; TCRdb holds only in-frame clones, not every one. The sample holds about 150,000 clones, 80% to 95% seen once. V gene TRBV19 combines with J gene TRBJ1-5; D is perhaps TRBD1 (6 bases). The sequence derives from an adult in good health. This specimen was peripheral blood, taken on day 0 of AZD1222 vaccination. The CDR3 loop reads CASSKRTDSNQPQHF. The CDR3, as DNA: TGTGCCAGTAGTAAGAGGACAGATAGCAATCAGCCCCAGCATTTT.